This record concerns one T cell receptor beta chain sequence. The data belong to a study of OX40 agonist ivuxolimab in advanced cancers. Study background: The dose of intravenous ivuxolimab that patients received every 2 weeks ranged from 0.01 to 10 mg/kg.

This CDR3 has 13 residues. Germline V gives CDR1 LNHDA, CDR2 SQIVND (reference sequence). V shed 9 bases, J shed 1 base, and the junction held 3 bases outside the gene matches. Assay: immunoSEQ multiplex PCR; the TCRdb copy retains only in-frame clones and omits some. The table lists about 91,000 clones, less than 90% of them singletons, with around 1.1% in the top ten. The chain is built from TRBV19 and TRBJ2-3; TRBD1 agrees at 8 bases. This TCR was sampled from an adult with an advanced solid tumor such as melanoma, head and neck, liver or kidney cancer. Sequences were derived from CD4+ or CD8+ T cells sorted from blood, sampled in a trial of the OX40 agonist ivuxolimab. The CDR3 region is CASGTGGTDTQYF. CDR3 nucleotide sequence: TGTGCCAGCGGGACAGGAGGCACAGATACGCAGTATTTT.